Many counts were recorded for the clone carrying this T cell receptor (beta chain). Its antigen remains unidentified. These data belong to a study of CD8 T cells in ankylosing spondylitis. Trimming left V 1 base short and J 4 bases short, with 19 bases between. The CDR3 consists of 17 residues. The study, taken as a whole, reports: It appeared that ankylosing spondylitis blood was characterized by a TCR beta motif of several highly homologous variants.

TCRdb reprocessed the 5' RACE reads via MiXCR and lists one record per CDR3 protein. The sample shows a few hundred thousand distinct CDR3 sequences, roughly 13% of them seen only once. This sequence was found in a male donor with ankylosing spondylitis. The sequenced sample was blood, either unsorted or a sorted T cell fraction (not recorded which). This chain links TRBV12-3 or TRBV12-4 with TRBJ1-2; D perhaps matches TRBD1 (5 bases). Written as DNA, the CDR3 is TGTGCCAGCAGTTTAGGTTGGCGCGGGGCAGGGAGCTATGGCTACACCTTC. The encoded protein is CASSLGWRGAGSYGYTF.